The present T cell receptor (beta chain) was sequenced within a study of identical twins. TCRdb re-called the 5' RACE reads through MiXCR, storing one row per CDR3 protein. The sample carries approximately 1.8 million distinct CDR3 sequences, 32% recorded once. The CDR3 has 15 residues. Trimming took off 6 bases at V and 2 bases at J, with 14 bases between the two ends. Regarding the study as a whole: Possibly, invariant MAIT and iNKT cells partly confounded zero-insertion analyses. Twin pairs had excess sharing that was weaker in beta out-of-frame sequences. Reduced insertions were recorded for abundant cord blood beta clonotypes, with no such pattern in memory repertoires.

This clonotype has only a few counts. Its antigen is as yet unknown. This clonotype originated in a newborn girl in good health. V and J are TRBV12-3 or TRBV12-4 and TRBJ2-1, with D possibly being TRBD1 or TRBD2 (5 bases each). The sequencing input was cord blood. The CDR3 coding sequence is TGTGCCAGCAGCGACGACAGCGGCCCCTACAATGAGCAGTTCTTC. This translates into CASSDDSGPYNEQFF.